This T cell receptor (beta chain) is drawn from a study of blood T cell repertoires in COVID-19. The overall study: T cells, B-cell-depleted T cells, or PBMCs supplied cDNA or gDNA.

Per the authors' pipeline: Researchers report that nucleated cell counts were estimated from reference gene primer amplification. Here immunoSEQ multiplex PCR was the method, and the copy in TCRdb shows in-frame clones only, minus some. D and trimming come from the DNA, and the V and J calls and clone size come from that table. The sample has approximately 260,000 clones, 75% to 90% seen once. This CDR3 spans 19 amino acids. CDR1 LNHDA and CDR2 SQIVND come from the germline V gene (reference sequence). Germline trimming cut 3 bases from V and 7 bases from J; bases unmatched to any gene: 18. This chain connects TRBV19 to TRBJ1-2; TRBD1 matches 12 bases. The receptor was isolated from a woman between 35 and 50 years old with acute or convalescent COVID-19. The sample consisted of peripheral blood. CDR3: CASSILGLFRDRGHSGYTF. The CDR3 DNA reads as TGTGCCAGTAGTATCCTCGGATTGTTCCGGGACAGGGGGCACAGTGGCTACACCTTC.